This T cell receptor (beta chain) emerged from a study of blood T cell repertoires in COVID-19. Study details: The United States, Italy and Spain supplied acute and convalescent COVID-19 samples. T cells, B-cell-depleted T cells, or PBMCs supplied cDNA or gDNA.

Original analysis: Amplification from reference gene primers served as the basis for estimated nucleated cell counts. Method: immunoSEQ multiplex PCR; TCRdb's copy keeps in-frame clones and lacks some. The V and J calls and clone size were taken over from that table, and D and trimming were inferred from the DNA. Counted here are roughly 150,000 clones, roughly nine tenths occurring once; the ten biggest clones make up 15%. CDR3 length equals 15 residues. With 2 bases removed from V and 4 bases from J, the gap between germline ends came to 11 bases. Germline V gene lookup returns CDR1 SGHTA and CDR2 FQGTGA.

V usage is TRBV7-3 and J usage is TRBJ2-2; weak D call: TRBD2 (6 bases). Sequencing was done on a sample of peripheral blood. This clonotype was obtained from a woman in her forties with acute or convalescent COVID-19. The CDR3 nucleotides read TGTGCCAGCAGCTTACTCGGGGGTGGCACCGGGGAGCTGTTTTTT. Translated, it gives CASSLLGGGTGELFF.